The 16 T cell receptor beta chains given below trace back to one sample, sequenced in a study of shared clonotypes between healthy human individuals. Only in-frame clones appear in the TCRdb table, and some are missing; sequencing was by immunoSEQ multiplex PCR. The sample shows hundreds of thousands of clones, around 74% of them seen only once. Sequenced input: memory CD4+ T cells sorted from blood. Regarding subset: CD45RA-negative fraction. The origin of the receptors is a woman in her twenties or thirties in good health.

The chain employs TRBV2 and TRBJ2-1; TRBD2 matches at 7 bases. V dropped 0 bases and J dropped 3; count of bases not matched to a gene: 8. Germline V gene lookup returns CDR1 SNHLY and CDR2 FYNNEI. This CDR3 comprises 17 residues. The CDR3 loop reads CASSEAGGAGLYNEQFF. For the CDR3, the DNA is TGTGCCAGCAGTGAAGCGGGAGGAGCGGGACTCTACAATGAGCAGTTCTTC.

The V call is TRBV11-2, the J call TRBJ1-4; 8 nucleotides align to TRBD1. The CDR3 totals 15 residues. Germline CDR1 and CDR2: SGHAT and FQNNGV. After removal of 4 bases from V and 2 bases from J, the junction contained 3 bases not matched to a gene. The CDR3 loop is CASSSGQGTNEKLFF. CDR3 nucleotide sequence: TGTGCCAGCAGCTCCGGACAGGGCACTAATGAAAAACTGTTTTTT. The whole variable domain, remainder taken from reference TRBV11-2 and TRBJ1-4, is EAGVAQSPRYKIIEKRQSVAFWCNPISGHATLYWYQQILGQGPKLLIQFQNNGVVDDSQLPKDRFSAERLKGVDSTLKIQPAKLEDSAVYLCASSSGQGTNEKLFFGSGTQLSVL.

This chain connects TRBV9 to TRBJ1-3; no definite D call. The CDR3 consists of 13 residues. Germline-derived CDR1 and CDR2 are SGDLS and YYNGEE. Trimming took off 1 base at V and 8 bases at J, with 10 bases between the two ends. The CDR3 bases are TGTGCCAGCAGCGTATATGCGGCGGACACCATATATTTT. It translates to CASSVYAADTIYF.

The chain employs TRBV19 and TRBJ2-7; D tentatively reads TRBD1 or TRBD2 (6 bases each). The V end was cut by 5 bases, the J end by 4 bases, with 18 bases between. CDR1 LNHDA and CDR2 SQIVND come from the germline V gene (reference sequence). The CDR3 spans 15 residues. For the CDR3, the DNA is TGTGCCAGTAGTCACCTGGGGGGCGGCCTTTACGAGCAGTACTTC. Its protein is CASSHLGGGLYEQYF.

This clone has just a few counts. The rearrangement links TRBV28 to TRBJ1-5; tentatively, D is TRBD1 (6 bases). With 6 bases removed from V and 10 bases from J, the gap between germline ends came to 13 bases. The CDR3 is made up of 12 amino acids. Germline V gene data show CDR1 as MDHEN and CDR2 as SYDVKM. The CDR3 region has the DNA TGTGCCAGCAGCATAAGGGGGGGACCCCAGCATTTT. Translation: CASSIRGGPQHF.

In regard to this clone: A read error likely explains this, since a far larger clone differs by one base. The chain joins TRBV9 to TRBJ2-7; D may be TRBD2 (6 bases). Germline CDR1 and CDR2: SGDLS and YYNGEE. There are 14 residues in the CDR3. V was clipped by 3 bases and J by 4 bases, with 14 bases between them. CDR3 in DNA: TGTGCCAGCAGCGCCCGGGGGTGGGAATACGAGCAGTACTTC. It is translated as CASSARGWEYEQYF.

Written as DNA, the CDR3 is TGTGCCAGCTCACCGTCTGAGGGGGGTTTCTACGAGCAGTACTTC. It codes for CASSPSEGGFYEQYF. V and J are TRBV18 and TRBJ2-7; the D gene could be TRBD1 or TRBD2 (6 bases each). Looked up from germline, CDR1 is KGHSH and CDR2 is LQKENI. The V end was cut by 3 bases, the J end by 3 bases, with 15 bases between. The CDR3 is 15 residues long.

The chain recombines TRBV30 with TRBJ2-4, with 8 bases that match TRBD2. With 3 bases clipped from V and 7 bases from J, the junction kept 5 bases outside the gene matches. The CDR3 covers 13 residues. Germline V gene sequence: CDR1 GTSNPN, CDR2 SVGIG (reference sequence). Here the CDR3 DNA reads TGTGCCTGGAGGTTAGCGGGAATCAACATTCAGTACTTC. Encoded protein: CAWRLAGINIQYF.

The chain carries TRBV25-1 and TRBJ1-6; possibly TRBD1 for D (5 bases). The CDR3 consists of 17 residues. Per germline, CDR1 MGHDK and CDR2 SYGVNS. Trimming stripped 3 bases from V and 0 bases from J, with 12 bases between. The CDR3: CASSDSRESSYNSPLHF. The CDR3, as DNA: TGTGCCAGCAGTGATAGCAGGGAAAGCTCCTATAATTCACCCCTCCACTTT.

The rearrangement links TRBV28 to TRBJ1-5; D might be TRBD1 (5 bases). The CDR3 loop spans 11 amino acids. The ends were cut back, 9 bases at V and 4 bases at J, with 7 bases in the middle. Germline V gene data show CDR1 as MDHEN and CDR2 as SYDVKM. CDR3 DNA sequence: TGTGCCAGTCAGGGAAATCAGCCCCAGCATTTT. Translated, it gives CASQGNQPQHF.

The chain combines TRBV5-4 with TRBJ2-1; perhaps D is TRBD1 or TRBD2 (6 bases each). V dropped 4 bases and J dropped 9 bases, with 11 bases sitting between them. CDR1 is SGHNT and CDR2 is YYREEE in the germline V gene (reference sequence). This CDR3 comprises 12 residues. CDR3 protein: CASSEGGGEQFF. The DNA for the CDR3 is TGTGCCAGCAGCGAGGGGGGAGGTGAGCAGTTCTTC. Together with reference TRBV5-4 and TRBJ2-1, the CDR3 gives the full variable domain: ETGVTQSPTHLIKTRGQQVTLRCSSQSGHNTVSWYQQALGQGPQFIFQYYREEENGRGNFPPRFSGLQFPNYSSELNVNALELDDSALYLCASSEGGGEQFFGPGTRLTVL.

This clone was found many times. The V and J genes are TRBV28 and TRBJ1-1; D gene unclear. With 1 base removed from V and 0 bases from J, the gap between germline ends came to 12 bases. The V gene's germline CDR1 is MDHEN and CDR2 SYDVKM. This CDR3 is 16 amino acids long. The DNA of the CDR3 is TGTGCCAGCAGTTTATTCGTCGAGGAGATGAACACTGAAGCTTTCTTT. Translation: CASSLFVEEMNTEAFF.

The chain couples TRBV6-5 to TRBJ1-2, with D perhaps matching TRBD1 (5 bases). This CDR3 has 15 residues. V was shortened by 0 bases and J by 4 bases, with 12 bases between the two germline ends. Germline assignment: CDR1 MNHEY and CDR2 SVGAGI. The CDR3 region has the DNA TGTGCCAGCAGTTACTCCCCGGGCCAGGGCTATGGCTACACCTTC. Its translation: CASSYSPGQGYGYTF.

This clone was observed a handful of times. The V gene is TRBV2, the J gene TRBJ1-2, with D perhaps TRBD1 (5 bases). Trimming pared 6 bases from V and 4 bases from J, leaving 15 bases between. The CDR3 length is 14 residues. Germline loops: CDR1 SNHLY, CDR2 FYNNEI. The CDR3 protein is CASRLDTWAYGYTF. In DNA, the CDR3 is TGTGCCAGCAGGCTGGACACTTGGGCCTATGGCTACACCTTC.

The sample holds one count of this clone. At the DNA level, this CDR3 is encoded by other sequences in the same sample as well. The V and J genes are TRBV2 and TRBJ1-5; D is uncertain. CDR3 size: 13 residues. V was cut by 4 bases and J by 2 bases, with 6 bases left in between. Germline CDR1 SNHLY, CDR2 FYNNEI. This CDR3 reads CASSGSGNQPQHF. CDR3 coding DNA: TGTGCCAGCAGTGGATCGGGCAATCAGCCCCAGCATTTT.

The chain recombines TRBV10-2 with TRBJ1-2, with 7 positions matching TRBD1. Trimming cost V 4 bases and J 8 bases; bases outside gene matches: 7. Germline CDR1 WSHSY, CDR2 SAAADI. The CDR3 is 13 amino acids. The CDR3, as DNA: TGCGCCAGCAGTGCCGACAGGGTGAGCGGCTACACCTTC. Translated, it gives CASSADRVSGYTF.